Only one count was recorded for the clone carrying this TCR beta chain. What was sequenced were expressed TCRB transcripts, since all of the isolated RNA had been reverse transcribed. Only in-frame clones appear in the TCRdb table, and some are missing; sequencing was by immunoSEQ multiplex PCR. Among 150,000 to 200,000 clones listed, about 13% were seen once. This entry comes from a study of beta chain features in type 1 diabetes. The CDR3 covers 15 residues. Per germline, CDR1 MNHNY and CDR2 SVGAGI (reference sequence). Trimming left V 7 bases short and J 4 bases short, with 17 bases between. The rearrangement links TRBV6-6 to TRBJ1-5; D is ambiguous. What was sequenced was central memory CD4+ T cells from blood. The receptor comes from a woman aged 18-29 years in good health. This CDR3 is CASKAGSEGNQPQHF. CDR3 DNA: TGTGCCAGCAAGGCGGGATCCGAAGGGAATCAGCCCCAGCATTTT.